A selection of T cell receptor beta chains follows, all from one sample in a study of blood T cell repertoires in COVID-19. Clones were sequenced by immunoSEQ multiplex PCR, and TCRdb holds only the in-frame ones, with some missing. Of about 370,000 clones in the sample, just under 90% were seen once. Sequencing was done on a sample of PBMCs or T cells enriched from blood (not recorded which). The receptors stem from a woman aged 30 to 39 who had recovered from COVID-19. Each CDR3 is given with its conserved first and last residue. The D gene is left open where the match is weak. A row's size may be missing; if present it is once, few, many or a size class.

CASSWASSYEQYF	TGTGCCAGCAGCTGGGCTAGCTCGTACGAGCAGTACTTC	.	TRBV7-8	TRBJ2-7	.
CASSSGSYEQYF	TGTGCCAGCAGTAGCGGCTCCTACGAGCAGTACTTC	.	TRBV28	TRBJ2-7	.
CASSPATGGIGTEAFF	TGTGCCAGCAGCCCCGCGACAGGGGGCATTGGAACTGAAGCTTTCTTT	TRBD1	TRBV5-8	TRBJ1-1	.
CASSSGTYYEQYF	TGTGCCAGCAGCTCCGGGACTTACTACGAGCAGTACTTC	.	TRBV5-4	TRBJ2-7	.
CATRAGIWPNEKLFF	TGTGCCACCAGGGCCGGGATTTGGCCTAATGAAAAACTGTTTTTT	.	TRBV24-1	TRBJ1-4	.
CASSQEAGLATMAYEQFF	TGCGCCAGCAGCCAAGAGGCGGGACTAGCGACTATGGCCTATGAGCAGTTCTTC	TRBD2	TRBV4-1	TRBJ2-1	.
CATTSPRKASSYEQYF	TGTGCCACTACTTCCCCGCGAAAGGCTAGCTCCTACGAGCAGTACTTC	.	TRBV24-1	TRBJ2-7	once
CASSSATGLETQYF	TGTGCCAGCAGCTCCGCAACAGGGCTAGAGACCCAGTACTTC	.	TRBV7-2	TRBJ2-5	.
CASSLAGASGYEQYF	TGTGCCAGCAGCTTAGCTGGGGCGTCGGGCTACGAGCAGTACTTC	.	TRBV11-2	TRBJ2-7	.
CASSQEADEQYF	TGTGCCAGCAGTCAGGAAGCCGACGAGCAGTACTTC	.	TRBV2	TRBJ2-7	.
CASSLAVGGSSGANVLTF	TGTGCCAGCAGCTTAGCGGTCGGCGGGAGCTCTGGGGCCAACGTCCTGACTTTC	TRBD2	TRBV7-8	TRBJ2-6	.
CASSLSTNQPQHF	TGCGCCAGCAGCTTGTCCACTAATCAGCCCCAGCATTTT	.	TRBV5-1	TRBJ1-5	.
CASSDRGDSYNEQFF	TGCGCCAGCAGCGACAGGGGGGATAGTTACAATGAGCAGTTCTTC	TRBD1	TRBV5-1	TRBJ2-1	.
CASSFLGGTMNTEAFF	TGTGCCAGCAGCTTTCTAGGGGGCACGATGAACACTGAAGCTTTCTTT	TRBD1	TRBV5-5	TRBJ1-1	once
CATKGRGLGKDEQFF	TGTGCCACCAAGGGTAGGGGGTTGGGTAAAGATGAGCAGTTCTTC	.	TRBV24-1	TRBJ2-1	.
CASSLVIPTSSYEQYF	TGCGCCAGCAGCTTGGTGATTCCGACAAGCTCCTACGAGCAGTACTTC	.	TRBV5-1	TRBJ2-7	.
CASIWGGTDTQYF	TGTGCCAGCATATGGGGGGGCACAGATACGCAGTATTTT	.	TRBV6-5	TRBJ2-3	once
CASSLETLTAPYEQYF	TGTGCCAGCAGCTTAGAGACTTTGACTGCCCCCTACGAGCAGTACTTC	.	TRBV7-9	TRBJ2-7	.
CASSFEADEQFF	TGTGCCAGCAGCTTCGAAGCGGATGAGCAGTTCTTC	.	TRBV13	TRBJ2-1	.
CASSPRQGSNEKLFF	TGTGCCAGCTCACCCCGACAGGGCAGTAATGAAAAACTGTTTTTT	TRBD1	TRBV18	TRBJ1-4	.
CASTPRTGFYGYTF	TGTGCCAGCACCCCGCGGACTGGGTTCTATGGCTACACCTTC	.	TRBV6-5	TRBJ1-2	once
CASSQDRAGGNTIYF	TGTGCCAGCAGCCAAGATCGGGCAGGGGGAAACACCATATATTTT	.	TRBV3-1/TRBV3-2	TRBJ1-3	.
CATGDRAYEQYF	TGTGCCACCGGGGACAGAGCTTACGAGCAGTACTTC	TRBD1	TRBV28	TRBJ2-7	.
CASSPGQTTEAFF	TGCGCCAGCAGCCCGGGACAGACGACTGAAGCTTTCTTT	TRBD1	TRBV5-1	TRBJ1-1	few
CAISGDRDVSAPLHF	TGTGCCATCAGTGGTGACAGGGATGTTTCGGCACCCCTCCACTTT	TRBD1	TRBV10-3	TRBJ1-6	.
CASSIVGGSGELFF	TGTGCCAGTAGTATAGTAGGGGGCTCCGGGGAGCTGTTTTTT	TRBD1	TRBV19	TRBJ2-2	.
CASTSHATGELFF	TGTGCCAGCACTTCGCACGCGACCGGGGAGCTGTTTTTT	.	TRBV7-9	TRBJ2-2	.